Following are 13 T cell receptor beta chains from one sample sequenced in a study of regulatory T cells in long-lasting Graves disease (dated by TCRdb to the early 2020s). Library preparation was by multiplex PCR. Sequenced using an Illumina HiSeq 4000. CDR3 regions were amplified by Arm-PCR with iRepertoire HTBI primers to construct TCR beta libraries. TCRdb's own reprocessing of the public reads used fastp at Q25 and MiXCR and kept productive beta chains. Each record represents a unique CDR3 protein, reported with the most common genes and DNA among its rows. The sample profile shows about 450,000 distinct CDR3 sequences; about 16% of them were found once. Approximately 12% of the sample is in the top ten clones. Taken with the paper, the label for time point translates to: newly diagnosed GD, antithyroid drugs for less than 3 months. For both TCR sequencing and RNA sequencing, RNA was extracted from PBMCs using TRIzol.

These records were also assigned to another study, of T cells in Graves' hyperthyroidism and ophthalmopathy.

Here the sequenced sample was peripheral blood mononuclear cells (PBMCs), taken at new diagnosis, from a patient treated with antithyroid drugs. These receptor sequences come from a woman under 40 with Graves disease. Donor details come from another sample of the same person, matched by shared clones.

The sample holds many counts of this clonotype. The genes are TRBV28 and TRBJ1-6; D uncertain. This CDR3 spans 14 amino acids. Germline CDR1 MDHEN, CDR2 SYDVKM. V was shortened by 2 bases and J by 13 bases, with 15 bases between the two germline ends. CDR3 in amino acids: CASSLIELSTPLHF. The CDR3 DNA follows: TGTGCCAGCAGTTTAATTGAGTTGAGCACGCCCCTCCACTTT.

This chain joins TRBV20-1 and TRBJ2-4, with TRBD2 matching over 9 bases. CDR1 and CDR2 (germline): DFQATT, SNEGSKA (reference sequence). The CDR3 sequence is 15 residues long. V gave up 3 bases and J gave up 4 bases; unmatched junction bases: 7. CDR3 protein: CSARGVAGGKNIQYF. In DNA, the CDR3 is TGCAGTGCTAGGGGGGTGGCGGGAGGGAAAAACATTCAGTACTTC.

This clonotype was observed at least ten times. This chain joins TRBV28 and TRBJ1-3; D gene uncertain. Trimming stripped 4 bases from V and 8 bases from J, with 18 bases between. Per the germline V gene, CDR1 is MDHEN and CDR2 is SYDVKM. The CDR3 is 15 residues long. The CDR3 spells CASSSRTLLRDTIYF. The DNA of the CDR3 is TGTGCCAGCAGTTCGCGGACCCTTCTTCGAGACACCATATATTTT.

This clonotype turned up a few times. This rearrangement joins TRBV7-3 to TRBJ1-6; D ambiguous. Germline V lookup: CDR1 SGHTA, CDR2 FQGTGA. Trimming cost V 5 bases and J 10 bases, with 9 bases left between them. CDR3 length: 12 amino acids. The CDR3 bases are TGTGCCAGCAGCGTAGGGTTCTCACCCCTCCACTTT. Translated, it gives CASSVGFSPLHF.

This clonotype was detected ten times or more. The CDR3 DNA reads as TGTGCCAGCAGGCCCGGGACAGGGCCCCACAATGAGCAGTTCTTC. Encoded protein: CASRPGTGPHNEQFF. The chain recombines TRBV6-1 with TRBJ2-1, with TRBD1 matching 9 bases. The CDR3 is 15 amino acids. After removal of 6 bases from V and 5 bases from J, the junction contained 8 bases not matched to a gene. Germline assignment: CDR1 MNHNS and CDR2 SASEGT.

This clonotype was observed many times. This sequence joins TRBV27 and TRBJ1-6, with D uncertain. This CDR3 has 13 amino acids. Germline CDR1 and CDR2: MNHEY and SMNVEV (reference sequence). With 8 bases removed from V and 4 bases from J, the gap between germline ends came to 9 bases. The CDR3 region is CASGVNYNSPLHF. As DNA, the CDR3 is TGTGCCAGCGGAGTGAATTATAATTCACCCCTCCACTTT.

Notes on this clonotype: A read error may be the cause here, since a much bigger clone is one base away. The J gene is TRBJ2-3, the V gene TRBV5-1; 7 bases map to TRBD1. The J call is doubtful: the DNA matches TRBJ2-1 better. The CDR3 has 15 amino acids. Germline V lookup: CDR1 SGHRS, CDR2 YFSETQ. The CDR3 DNA follows: TGCGCCAGCAGCCCCCGTAGGGACAGATACAATGTGCAGTTCTTC. This translates into CASSPRRDRYNVQFF.

This clonotype appeared many times. The chain combines TRBV20-1 with TRBJ2-5; 15 bases align to TRBD2. CDR1 and CDR2 (germline): DFQATT, SNEGSKA (reference sequence). J gave up 9 bases and V 2 bases, and 1 base lay outside the gene matches. The CDR3 is 13 residues long. CDR3 sequence: CSARWTSGRAQYF. The CDR3 DNA reads TGCAGTGCTAGATGGACTAGCGGGAGGGCCCAGTACTTC.

A few counts support this clonotype. The V and J genes are TRBV7-9 and TRBJ2-3; 7 nucleotides agree with TRBD2. The CDR3 consists of 16 residues. Germline CDR1 is SEHNR and CDR2 is FQNEAQ (reference sequence). Trimming removed 5 bases from V and 2 bases from J; junction bases left unmatched: 10. The CDR3 DNA follows: TGTGCCAGCAGCCTGCGTACTAGCGACCCCACAGATACGCAGTATTTT. It is translated as CASSLRTSDPTDTQYF.

This clonotype was seen many times. The chain has TRBV6-2 or TRBV6-3 and TRBJ2-1, with 7 bases that match TRBD1. The CDR3 is 16 residues long. Per germline, CDR1 MNHEY and CDR2 SVGEGT. J gave up 1 base and V 6 bases, and 9 bases lay outside the gene matches. The DNA for the CDR3 is TGTGCCAGCAGACGGTACAGGGGCGGATCCTACAATGAGCAGTTCTTC. It encodes CASRRYRGGSYNEQFF.

This clonotype was recorded at least ten times. This sequence joins TRBV10-3 and TRBJ1-5; D remains ambiguous. Germline CDR1 reads ENHRY; CDR2 reads SYGVKD. The length of the CDR3 is 15 residues. Trimming removed 0 bases from V and 3 bases from J, with 9 bases in between. The CDR3 DNA sequence: TGTGCCATCAGTGAGTCGAAGGGAATCAATCAGCCCCAGCATTTT. Translating it yields CAISESKGINQPQHF.

This clonotype was observed many times. The J gene is TRBJ2-2, the V gene TRBV30; D ambiguous. The ends were cut back, 0 bases at V and 5 bases at J, with 4 bases in the middle. The CDR3 extends over 12 amino acids. Germline CDR1 is GTSNPN and CDR2 is SVGIG (reference sequence). Here the CDR3 DNA reads TGTGCCTGGAGTGTCCCAACCGGGGAGCTGTTTTTT. This codes for CAWSVPTGELFF.

This clonotype appeared a single time. The chain links TRBV7-2 to TRBJ2-1; TRBD2 aligns across 13 bases. Germline CDR1 reads SGHTA; CDR2 reads FQGNSA. V shed 2 bases and J 6 bases; nucleotides not matched to a gene: 10. The CDR3 has 18 amino acids. The CDR3 DNA reads as TGTGCCAGCAGCTTAACCTTACTAGCGGGAGGGACTGGCAATGAGCAGTTCTTC. As protein: CASSLTLLAGGTGNEQFF.